These 7 T cell receptor beta chains came from one sample sequenced in a study of CD8+ T cells in alopecia areata. Both peripheral blood and punch biopsies of lesional scalp skin were obtained from patients who had alopecia areata. It was cDNA, reverse transcribed from extracted RNA, that served as the sequencing template. Profiled with immunoSEQ multiplex PCR; TCRdb holds only in-frame clones, not every one. Here the sample spans approximately 9,300 clones, 67% being singletons. The sequenced sample was skin. These receptors all stem from a human donor with alopecia areata.

The chain has TRBV27 and TRBJ1-2; D is perhaps TRBD1 (5 bases). Germline loops: CDR1 MNHEY, CDR2 SMNVEV (reference sequence). The CDR3 sequence is 13 residues long. Trimming shortened V by 3 bases and J by 5 bases, and 10 bases separated the two germline ends. CDR3 nucleotides: TGTGCCAGCAGTTTCGGGGGTGGGTATGGCTACACCTTC. This sequence encodes CASSFGGGYGYTF.

This clone was seen a few times. The rearrangement uses TRBV6-6 and TRBJ1-1; 7 bases agree with TRBD1. The CDR3 extends over 15 amino acids. Germline CDR1 reads MNHNY; CDR2 reads SVGAGI (reference sequence). Germline trimming cut 6 bases from V and 1 base from J; bases unmatched to any gene: 8. CDR3 DNA sequence: TGTGCCAGCAGCCCACCCCGGACAGGGAACACTGAAGCTTTCTTT. It yields the protein CASSPPRTGNTEAFF.

This clone was seen just once. The CDR3, as DNA: TGTGCCAGCAGTGACTATCAGCCCCAGCATTTT. It codes for CASSDYQPQHF. The gene calls are TRBV6-1 and TRBJ1-5; no reliable D call. Deletions cut 3 bases from V and 5 bases from J, with 2 bases between. The CDR3 covers 11 residues. The germline V gene has CDR1 MNHNS and CDR2 SASEGT.

The V and J genes are TRBV29-1 and TRBJ1-2; 10 bases line up with TRBD1. Germline values: CDR1 SQVTM, CDR2 ANQGSEA. V lost 5 bases to trimming and J lost 8 bases; unmatched junction nucleotides: 5. The CDR3 length is 12 residues. For the CDR3, the DNA is TGCAGCGTTCAAGGGACAGGGGTCGGCTACACCTTC. Its translation: CSVQGTGVGYTF.

This clone was seen a handful of times. The chain has TRBV7-2 and TRBJ2-1, with 7 bases that match TRBD1. Germline-derived CDR1 and CDR2 are SGHTA and FQGNSA. The junction had 8 bases not matched to a gene; V was cut back by 2 bases and J by 1 base. This CDR3 contains 17 residues. The CDR3 bases are TGTGCCAGCAGCTTACCACTTGGGACAGTTTCCTACAATGAGCAGTTCTTC. Amino acid sequence: CASSLPLGTVSYNEQFF.

The chain joins TRBV4-1 to TRBJ2-2; TRBD1 matches 7 bases. The germline CDR1 and CDR2 sequences are MGHRA and YSYEKL. CDR3 length: 17 residues. The J segment lost 3 bases and the V segment lost 3 bases, leaving 10 bases of the junction unmatched. The CDR3 DNA is TGCGCCAGCAGCCAGAATACAGGGGCCGTCTACACCGGGGAGCTGTTTTTT. As protein: CASSQNTGAVYTGELFF.

This rearrangement joins TRBV18 to TRBJ1-1; TRBD1 aligns across 7 bases. The germline V gene encodes CDR1 KGHSH and CDR2 LQKENI. The CDR3 has 15 residues. The V and J ends lost 1 base and 6 bases, in that order; junction bases with no gene match: 8. CDR3 nucleotide sequence: TGTGCCAGCTCACCACTGGGAAGGGGGCGGGCTGAAGCTTTCTTT. As protein: CASSPLGRGRAEAFF.